Sequencing of this TCR beta chain was carried out in a study of shared clonotypes between healthy human individuals. The overall study: Every donor yielded three CD4 naive, three CD4 memory, two CD8 naive and one CD8 memory plate. Overall study results and limits: Non-shared clonotypes had lower generation probabilities than those shared by all four donors. Larger richness was generally estimated for naive than memory subsets.

None of the donors, who were healthy HIV-negative adults, had recently had acute infections or vaccinations. Repertoires were generated with immunoSEQ multiplex PCR, while TCRdb's copy carries only in-frame clones and drops some. The profile shows a few hundred thousand clones, approximately 97% of them singletons. As to this clone: No antigen is known for it. Other DNA sequences in this sample translate to the same CDR3.

This CDR3 region has 15 residues. The ends were cut back, 2 bases at V and 0 bases at J, with 11 bases in the middle. Looked up from germline, CDR1 is MNHNY and CDR2 is SVGAGI (reference sequence). V usage is TRBV6-6 and J usage is TRBJ2-7, with D maybe TRBD2 (6 bases). Input material: naive CD4+ T cells sorted from blood. Subset indicated: CD45RA+ positively selected. The source of this sequence is a woman aged 25 to 39 in good health. The CDR3 DNA sequence: TGTGCCAGCAGTTACCCTGGGAGGAGCTCCTACGAGCAGTACTTC. It encodes CASSYPGRSSYEQYF.